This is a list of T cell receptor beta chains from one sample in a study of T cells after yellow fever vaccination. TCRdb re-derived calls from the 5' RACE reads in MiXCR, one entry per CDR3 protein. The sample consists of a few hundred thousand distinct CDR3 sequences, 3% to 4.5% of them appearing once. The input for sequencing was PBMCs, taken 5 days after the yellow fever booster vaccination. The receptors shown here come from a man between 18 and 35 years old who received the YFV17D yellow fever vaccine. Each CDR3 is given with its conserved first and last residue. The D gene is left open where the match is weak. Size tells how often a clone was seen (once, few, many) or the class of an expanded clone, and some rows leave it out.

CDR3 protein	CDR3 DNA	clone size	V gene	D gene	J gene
CSVGSRSSYEQYF	TGCAGCGTTGGGAGCAGGAGCTCCTACGAGCAGTACTTC	.	TRBV29-1	.	TRBJ2-7
CSARGLLSYEQYF	TGCAGTGCTAGGGGACTTCTCTCCTACGAGCAGTACTTC	few	TRBV20-1	.	TRBJ2-7
CSARGGGRNEKLFF	TGCAGTGCTAGAGGAGGGGGGAGAAATGAAAAACTGTTTTTT	few	TRBV20-1	.	TRBJ1-4
CASSLIFSGPSTHSYNEQFF	TGTGCCAGCAGCTTAATCTTTAGTGGTCCGTCTACACACTCCTACAATGAGCAGTTCTTC	few	TRBV7-2	.	TRBJ2-1
CASSLLREQYF	TGTGCCAGCAGCTTACTGAGGGAGCAGTACTTC	many	TRBV7-2	.	TRBJ2-7
CASSSERAPYDTQYF	TGTGCCAGCAGCTCTGAGCGGGCCCCCTACGATACGCAGTATTTT	many	TRBV13	.	TRBJ2-3
CASSPSSTGHNEQFF	TGTGCCAGCAGCCCTAGCTCCACCGGACACAATGAGCAGTTCTTC	many	TRBV7-9	.	TRBJ2-1
CAISEESLGQPQHF	TGTGCCATCAGTGAGGAAAGCCTGGGCCAGCCCCAGCATTTT	.	TRBV10-3	.	TRBJ1-5
CASTLGGNFQETQYF	TGCGCCAGCACCCTGGGGGGTAATTTCCAAGAGACCCAGTACTTC	few	TRBV5-1	.	TRBJ2-5
CASRGTGGSETQYF	TGTGCCAGCAGGGGGACAGGGGGCAGTGAGACCCAGTACTTC	.	TRBV6-5	TRBD1	TRBJ2-5
CAWSAQETQYF	TGTGCCTGGAGTGCCCAAGAGACCCAGTACTTC	few	TRBV30	.	TRBJ2-5
CATSRDRQRGLETQYF	TGTGCCACCAGCAGAGATAGGCAGCGGGGACTAGAGACCCAGTACTTC	many	TRBV15	TRBD2	TRBJ2-5
CASSLEEYRDGYTF	TGTGCCAGCAGCTTAGAGGAATACAGGGACGGCTACACCTTC	few	TRBV11-1	.	TRBJ1-2
CASSQEGGAGNSPLHF	TGCGCCAGCAGCCAAGAAGGAGGGGCGGGCAATTCACCCCTCCACTTT	many	TRBV4-3	.	TRBJ1-6
CSARGMADSYNEQFF	TGCAGTGCTAGAGGTATGGCAGACTCCTACAATGAGCAGTTCTTC	few	TRBV20-1	.	TRBJ2-1
CASSPRRRGGDSHGYTF	TGTGCCAGCAGCCCGCGCCGAAGAGGGGGGGATAGCCATGGCTACACCTTC	.	TRBV7-2	.	TRBJ1-2
CASRLGGQEQFF	TGTGCCAGCCGCCTGGGCGGGCAGGAGCAGTTCTTC	many	TRBV12-3/TRBV12-4	.	TRBJ2-1
CASGLARISSYNEQFF	TGTGCCAGCGGACTTGCTCGGATAAGCTCCTACAATGAGCAGTTCTTC	.	TRBV5-6	.	TRBJ2-1
CASSYSRQNNNEQFF	TGTGCCAGCAGTTACTCGAGGCAGAATAACAATGAGCAGTTCTTC	few	TRBV6-6	.	TRBJ2-1
CAISESSRGRNSPLHF	TGTGCCATCAGTGAGTCGAGTAGGGGCCGCAATTCACCCCTCCACTTT	.	TRBV10-3	.	TRBJ1-6
CASSSGTDTQYF	TGTGCCAGCAGCTCCGGGACAGATACGCAGTATTTT	many	TRBV5-4	.	TRBJ2-3
CAISDQQNYGYTF	TGTGCCATCAGTGACCAACAAAACTATGGCTACACCTTC	few	TRBV10-3	.	TRBJ1-2
CASSYGRDTEAFF	TGTGCCAGCAGTTATGGCAGGGACACTGAAGCTTTCTTT	few	TRBV6-5	.	TRBJ1-1
CASSHRPGTQNQPQHF	TGCGCCAGCAGCCACCGCCCCGGGACCCAGAATCAGCCCCAGCATTTT	.	TRBV4-1	.	TRBJ1-5
CASRLSGAQGEGYTF	TGTGCCAGCAGGCTGTCCGGGGCCCAGGGGGAAGGCTACACCTTC	few	TRBV6-5	TRBD1	TRBJ1-2
CASSFQGIYGYTF	TGTGCCAGCAGCTTTCAAGGGATCTATGGCTACACCTTC	.	TRBV12-3/TRBV12-4	.	TRBJ1-2
CASRGRGTGELFF	TGTGCCAGCAGGGGCCGGGGTACCGGGGAGCTGTTTTTT	.	TRBV5-4	.	TRBJ2-2
CATSRDTYVYTF	TGTGCCACCAGCAGAGATACGTATGTCTACACCTTC	.	TRBV15	.	TRBJ1-2
CASSLVAGVTYEQYF	TGCGCCAGCAGCTTGGTCGCGGGGGTGACCTACGAGCAGTACTTC	many	TRBV5-1	TRBD2	TRBJ2-7
CASSYEPRGPYEQYF	TGTGCCAGCAGTTATGAACCCAGGGGGCCCTACGAGCAGTACTTC	many	TRBV6-5	TRBD1	TRBJ2-7
CASSPKRSSGKETQYF	TGTGCCAGCAGCCCTAAGCGGAGTAGCGGGAAAGAGACCCAGTACTTC	many	TRBV7-8	TRBD2	TRBJ2-5
CSVRSRGLETQYF	TGCAGTGTTAGGTCGAGGGGCCTGGAGACCCAGTACTTC	.	TRBV20-1	.	TRBJ2-5
CASRGTGDSPLHF	TGTGCCAGCAGAGGTACAGGGGATTCACCCCTCCACTTT	few	TRBV6-4	TRBD1	TRBJ1-6
CASSFGSGNEAFF	TGTGCCAGCAGTTTCGGCTCAGGGAACGAAGCTTTCTTT	few	TRBV6-5	.	TRBJ1-1
CSASLAGDNTDTQYF	TGCAGTGCTAGCCTAGCGGGGGATAACACAGATACGCAGTATTTT	.	TRBV20-1	TRBD2	TRBJ2-3
CASSPLHARETQYF	TGTGCCAGCAGCCCCCTCCACGCCCGAGAGACCCAGTACTTC	few	TRBV7-9	.	TRBJ2-5
CAISDVSRVTGNTIYF	TGTGCCATCAGTGATGTGTCCAGGGTAACTGGAAACACCATATATTTT	.	TRBV10-3	.	TRBJ1-3
CASITGASPRAFF	TGTGCCAGCATTACGGGGGCAAGTCCCCGGGCTTTCTTT	few	TRBV6-2/TRBV6-3	.	TRBJ1-1
CASSTGTGYGYTF	TGTGCCAGCAGCACCGGGACGGGCTATGGCTACACCTTC	many	TRBV7-2	.	TRBJ1-2
CASGVPGQLHSTLYNEQFF	TGTGCCAGCGGGGTACCGGGACAGCTCCACTCTACGCTCTACAATGAGCAGTTCTTC	few	TRBV7-2	TRBD1	TRBJ2-1
CASSADNQARGYTF	TGTGCCAGCAGTGCGGATAACCAGGCTCGAGGCTACACCTTC	few	TRBV25-1	.	TRBJ1-2
CASSQDRTYGYTF	TGCGCCAGCAGCCAAGACAGGACCTATGGCTACACCTTC	few	TRBV4-3	.	TRBJ1-2